Listed below are T cell receptor beta chains from one sample, sequenced in a study of early T cells in non-severe SARS-CoV-2 infection. MiXCR was run by TCRdb on the 5' RACE reads, yielding one entry per CDR3 protein. Among about 100,000 distinct CDR3 sequences listed, roughly 13% were seen once. Sequencing was done on a sample of whole blood. These receptors were obtained from an adult who was a healthcare worker with PCR-confirmed SARS-CoV-2 infection or an uninfected control (not recorded which). CDR3s include the opening cysteine and the closing phenylalanine or tryptophan. The D gene is left open where the match is weak. Expanded clones are given a class, and other clones once, few, many or no size at all.

v_call	d_call	j_call	clone_size	cdr3_nt	cdr3_aa
TRBV12-3/TRBV12-4	TRBD1	TRBJ1-6	few	TGTGCCAGCAGTCGGGGACAGGGGAGTTCACCCCTCCACTTT	CASSRGQGSSPLHF
TRBV29-1	NA	TRBJ2-2	NA	TGCAGCGCCCGGACCGAGATAACCGGGGAGCTGTTTTTT	CSARTEITGELFF
TRBV5-1	TRBD2	TRBJ2-7	many	TGCGCCAGCAGCGGCGGACTAGCGGGGGGGTTCGACGAGCAGTACTTC	CASSGGLAGGFDEQYF
TRBV28	NA	TRBJ1-3	NA	TGTGCCAGCAGCTCCGACTCTGGAAACACCATATATTTT	CASSSDSGNTIYF
TRBV28	TRBD1	TRBJ2-7	many	TGTGCCAGCAGGCCCCTAGACAGGGCCCCCTACGAGCAGTACTTC	CASRPLDRAPYEQYF
TRBV15	TRBD1	TRBJ1-1	few	TGTGCCACCAGCAACAGGGGTGGGAACACTGAAGCTTTCTTT	CATSNRGGNTEAFF
TRBV6-2/TRBV6-3	TRBD2	TRBJ2-1	many	TGTGCCAGCAGTTGGCGGGGGGGCGGCAATGAGCAGTTCTTC	CASSWRGGGNEQFF
TRBV6-2/TRBV6-3	TRBD2	TRBJ2-1	many	TGTGCCAGCAGTTACGTGGGACTAGAGACCAATGAGCAGTTCTTC	CASSYVGLETNEQFF
TRBV5-5	NA	TRBJ1-6	few	TGTGCCAGCAGCTTGGACCCGGCAGCGGCCTATAATTCACCCCTCCACTTT	CASSLDPAAAYNSPLHF
TRBV2	NA	TRBJ2-5	many	TGTGCCAGCAGTGAAGCTAGTCGGGATCTGGAGACCCAGTACTTC	CASSEASRDLETQYF
TRBV6-1	TRBD2	TRBJ2-3	many	TGTGCCAGCAGAGCGGGAACTAGCACAGATACGCAGTATTTT	CASRAGTSTDTQYF
TRBV12-3/TRBV12-4	TRBD2	TRBJ2-1	few	TGTGCCAGCAGTTTAGGGGGGGGCTCCTACAATGAGCAGTTCTTC	CASSLGGGSYNEQFF
TRBV3-1	NA	TRBJ1-5	NA	TGTGCCAGCAGCCAAGATCAGGTAGGGCGCTTCAATCAGCCCCAGCATTTT	CASSQDQVGRFNQPQHF
TRBV7-2	NA	TRBJ1-2	many	TGTGCCAGCAGCTTCGCGGGACAAAACTATGGCTACACCTTC	CASSFAGQNYGYTF
TRBV11-2	NA	TRBJ2-3	many	TGTGCCAGCACGGGACTCCGAGATACGCAGTATTTT	CASTGLRDTQYF
TRBV4-1	NA	TRBJ2-5	many	TGCGCCAGCAGCCAAGATCGCGGGGGCGGGCTAGAGACCCAGTACTTC	CASSQDRGGGLETQYF
TRBV2	NA	TRBJ2-7	many	TGTGCCAGCAGGAAGGGAGGAGGCGAGCAGTACTTC	CASRKGGGEQYF
TRBV10-3	TRBD1	TRBJ1-1	many	TGTGCCATCAGTGAACAGGGGGCGGGGAACACTGAAGCTTTCTTT	CAISEQGAGNTEAFF
TRBV14	NA	TRBJ1-1	once	TGTGCCAGCAGCCAGCAGGGAAGGAACACTGAAGCTTTCTTT	CASSQQGRNTEAFF
TRBV5-6	TRBD2	TRBJ2-1	many	TGTGCCAGCAGCTTGGCAGGGACTAGCGGGGTTCATGAGCAGTTCTTC	CASSLAGTSGVHEQFF
TRBV20-1	NA	TRBJ1-1	medium-sized	TGCAGTGCTAGCGGAGGGGGGGACACTGAAGCTTTCTTT	CSASGGGDTEAFF
TRBV28	NA	TRBJ1-1	NA	TGTGCCAGCAGTTCACCCTCCTATCTCACTGAAGCTTTCTTT	CASSSPSYLTEAFF
TRBV7-2	NA	TRBJ1-5	many	TGTGCCAGCAGCTTAGACAGGTTCGGTCAGCCCCAGCATTTT	CASSLDRFGQPQHF
TRBV20-1	TRBD1	TRBJ1-5	many	TGCAGTGCTAGAGTACGGGGGACAGGGAGTGTCGTCAATCAGCCCCAGCATTTT	CSARVRGTGSVVNQPQHF
TRBV5-4	TRBD1	TRBJ2-5	many	TGTGCCAGCAGTCGCCCAGGACAGGGAGAAGAGACCCAGTACTTC	CASSRPGQGEETQYF
TRBV20-1	TRBD1	TRBJ1-1	many	TGCAGTGCTAGGACAGGGTCCCGAACTGAAGCTTTCTTT	CSARTGSRTEAFF
TRBV7-9	NA	TRBJ2-6	few	TGTGCCACCGTGCGGGTTGGGGCCAACGTCCTGACTTTC	CATVRVGANVLTF
TRBV19	NA	TRBJ1-5	many	TGTGCCAGTAGCCCCCTGGGCCGCAATCAGCCCCAGCATTTT	CASSPLGRNQPQHF
TRBV20-1	TRBD1	TRBJ1-5	many	TGCAGTGCTAGTGTCGACAGGGCTAATCAGCCCCAGCATTTT	CSASVDRANQPQHF
TRBV7-9	NA	TRBJ1-6	many	TGTGCCAGCAGCAGACTCAGGGACTTGAATTCACCCCTCCACTTT	CASSRLRDLNSPLHF
TRBV2	TRBD1	TRBJ1-1	few	TGTGCCAGCAAGTCGTGGGACAGGGCCACTGAAGCTTTCTTT	CASKSWDRATEAFF
TRBV2	NA	TRBJ2-3	NA	TGTGCCAGCAGCACAGGGACGCAGTATTTT	CASSTGTQYF
TRBV7-6	TRBD1	TRBJ2-5	many	TGTGCCAGCAGCTCTTTCCCCAGGGGGAGAGGAGAGACCCAGTACTTC	CASSSFPRGRGETQYF
TRBV24-1	NA	TRBJ2-2	NA	TGTGCCACCAGTCTCTCCGGTTCCCAAAACACCGGGGAGCTGTTTTTT	CATSLSGSQNTGELFF
TRBV10-3	NA	TRBJ2-7	few	TGTGCCATCAGTGAGGGAGGGACCAACGAGCAGTACTTC	CAISEGGTNEQYF
TRBV7-8	NA	TRBJ1-1	few	TGTGCCAGCAGCTCATACACTGAAGCTTTCTTT	CASSSYTEAFF
TRBV6-6	NA	TRBJ1-1	many	TGTGCCAGCTTGGGGACCGGAGAAGCTTTCTTT	CASLGTGEAFF